The 26 T cell receptor beta chains given below trace back to one sample, sequenced in a study of shared clonotypes between healthy human individuals. TCRdb's table, derived via immunoSEQ multiplex PCR, lists solely in-frame clones and lacks some. The data show roughly 2 million clones, approximately 94% seen once. Naive CD8 cells, CD45RO-negative and positively selected for CCR7, excluded terminally differentiated effector memory CD45RA+ cells. The sequencing sample was made of naive CD8+ T cells sorted from blood. The receptors were gathered from a man aged 18 to 30 in good health.

Comment on this clone: This sample also contains other DNA sequences that code for the same CDR3. DNA for the CDR3: TGTGCCTGGAGTGGGGACTTCACAGATACGCAGTATTTT. Residues: CAWSGDFTDTQYF. The V gene is TRBV30, the J gene TRBJ2-3; D may be TRBD2 (6 bases). Trimming removed 1 base from V and 2 bases from J, with 7 bases in between. Germline V gene sequence: CDR1 GTSNPN, CDR2 SVGIG (reference sequence). CDR3 length equals 13 residues.

This chain links TRBV7-8 with TRBJ2-7; 14 nucleotides agree with TRBD2. Germline V gives CDR1 SGHVS, CDR2 FQNEAQ. V dropped 3 bases and J dropped 1; count of bases not matched to a gene: 8. The length of the CDR3 is 18 residues. The CDR3 coding sequence is TGTGCCAGCAGCTTTGGACTAGCGGGGGGCCTCAGATCCTACGAGCAGTACTTC. Its translation: CASSFGLAGGLRSYEQYF.

V is TRBV5-4 and J is TRBJ2-4, with TRBD1 as a possible D gene (6 bases). The CDR3 is made up of 15 amino acids. Germline V gene data show CDR1 as SGHNT and CDR2 as YYREEE (reference sequence). Trimming removed 4 bases at V and 0 bases at J, with 11 bases between. The CDR3 is CASSVTGLAKNIQYF. The CDR3, as DNA: TGTGCCAGCAGCGTAACAGGGTTAGCCAAAAACATTCAGTACTTC.

This sequence joins TRBV6-1 and TRBJ2-7; possibly TRBD1 for D (6 bases). The CDR3 is 14 residues long. Trimming removed 3 bases at V and 3 bases at J, with 12 bases between. Germline values: CDR1 MNHNS, CDR2 SASEGT. CDR3 DNA: TGTGCCAGCAGTGAGGGACAACCAAACTACGAGCAGTACTTC. This gives the protein CASSEGQPNYEQYF.

This chain connects TRBV27 to TRBJ2-3; D gene uncertain. Trimming stripped 0 bases from V and 3 bases from J, with 7 bases between. The CDR3 has 14 residues. Looked up from germline, CDR1 is MNHEY and CDR2 is SMNVEV (reference sequence). CDR3 DNA: TGTGCCAGCAGTTTATCAGGGTTAACAGATACGCAGTATTTT. Amino acids: CASSLSGLTDTQYF.

The J gene is TRBJ2-7, the V gene TRBV7-9, with 10 bases aligning to TRBD2. Germline V CDR1 and CDR2: SEHNR, FQNEAQ (reference sequence). J gave up 2 bases and V 5 bases, and 9 bases lay outside the gene matches. There are 16 residues in the CDR3. In nucleotides, the CDR3 is TGTGCCAGCAGCCCCGACCCACTAGCGGGAACCTACGAGCAGTACTTC. This sequence encodes CASSPDPLAGTYEQYF.

The J gene is TRBJ2-2, the V gene TRBV19; D unclear. Per germline, CDR1 LNHDA and CDR2 SQIVND (reference sequence). V lost 4 bases and J lost 6, with 6 bases in between. The CDR3 is made up of 12 amino acids. CDR3 coding DNA: TGTGCCAGTAGTACAGGTTCCGGGGAGCTGTTTTTT. It yields the protein CASSTGSGELFF.

Points on this clone: A junction end diverges from the germline sequence, so it may reflect a read error. V is TRBV4-1 and J is TRBJ1-6; D call uncertain. Germline CDR1 and CDR2: MGHRA and YSYEKL. The CDR3 totals 13 residues. This chain's CDR3 is CVSSYSGGSPLHF. The CDR3 bases are TGCGTCAGCTCTTACTCGGGAGGGTCACCCCTCCACTTT.

The chain links TRBV6-5 to TRBJ2-5; the D gene is possibly TRBD1 (7 bases). Germline CDR1 reads MNHEY; CDR2 reads SVGAGI. The CDR3 length is 14 residues. V was pared by 2 bases and J by 2 bases, with 9 bases between. CDR3 sequence reads: CASSYAGQQETQYF. In DNA form, the CDR3 reads TGTGCCAGCAGTTACGCGGGACAGCAAGAGACCCAGTACTTC.

The J gene is TRBJ2-5, the V gene TRBV27, with D possibly TRBD2 on 7 matching bases. Trimming stripped 5 bases from V and 3 bases from J, with 19 bases between. Germline CDR1 and CDR2: MNHEY and SMNVEV (reference sequence). This CDR3 has 16 amino acids. CDR3 protein: CASSPRGEGTEETQYF. For the CDR3, the DNA is TGTGCCAGCAGTCCAAGGGGGGAGGGGACGGAAGAGACCCAGTACTTC.

This sequence joins TRBV28 and TRBJ1-1; D perhaps matches TRBD1 (6 bases). The CDR3 loop spans 13 amino acids. CDR1 is MDHEN, CDR2 SYDVKM, per germline. The V end lost 5 bases, the J end lost 7 bases, and 14 bases lay between the germline ends. The DNA of the CDR3 is TGTGCCAGCAGTCCTATCACAGGGCTTGAAGCTTTCTTT. Residues: CASSPITGLEAFF.

The gene calls are TRBV4-1 and TRBJ2-7; maybe TRBD2 (5 bases). V lost 5 bases and J 2 bases, leaving 10 bases between the germline ends. The CDR3 contains 13 residues. The germline V gene has CDR1 MGHRA and CDR2 YSYEKL. The CDR3: CASSVGETYEQYF. DNA for the CDR3: TGCGCCAGCAGCGTCGGGGAGACCTACGAGCAGTACTTC.

CDR3 in amino acids: CASSQNYNEQFF. CDR3 in DNA: TGCGCCAGCAGCCAAAACTACAATGAGCAGTTCTTC. The J gene is TRBJ2-1, the V gene TRBV5-1, with D hard to call. This CDR3 region has 12 residues. The V gene lost 4 bases and the J gene lost 3 bases, with 5 bases spanning the gap. Germline-derived CDR1 and CDR2 are SGHRS and YFSETQ. Full variable domain (missing parts from reference TRBV5-1 and TRBJ2-1): KAGVTQTPRYLIKTRGQQVTLSCSPISGHRSVSWYQQTPGQGLQFLFEYFSETQRNKGNFPGRFSGRQFSNSRSEMNVSTLELGDSALYLCASSQNYNEQFFGPGTRLTVL.

The CDR3 here is CASSFESSSYEQYF. For the CDR3, the DNA is TGTGCCAGTAGTTTCGAAAGTAGCTCCTACGAGCAGTACTTC. The J gene is TRBJ2-7, the V gene TRBV19; no reliable D call. The V gene lost 5 bases and the J gene lost 0 bases, with 11 bases spanning the gap. Germline CDR1 and CDR2: LNHDA and SQIVND (reference sequence). CDR3 length equals 14 residues.

J is TRBJ1-1 and V is TRBV19; D unclear. The CDR3 sequence is 14 residues long. CDR1 and CDR2 from the germline V gene are LNHDA and SQIVND (reference sequence). V was shortened by 0 bases and J by 1 base, with 6 bases between the two germline ends. CDR3 residues: CASSIDLSNTEAFF. CDR3 in DNA: TGTGCCAGTAGTATAGATCTGTCGAACACTGAAGCTTTCTTT. Drawing the rest from reference TRBV19 and TRBJ1-1, the complete variable domain is DGGITQSPKYLFRKEGQNVTLSCEQNLNHDAMYWYRQDPGQGLRLIYYSQIVNDFQKGDIAEGYSVSREKKESFPLTVTSAQKNPTAFYLCASSIDLSNTEAFFGQGTRLTVV.

The chain recombines TRBV27 with TRBJ2-1; D perhaps matches TRBD1 (6 bases). The germline V gene has CDR1 MNHEY and CDR2 SMNVEV (reference sequence). This CDR3 is built from 12 residues. The V end was cut by 5 bases, the J end by 8 bases, with 10 bases between. Written as DNA, the CDR3 is TGTGCCAGCAGTGAAACAGGGTATGAGCAGTTCTTC. The encoded protein is CASSETGYEQFF.

CDR3 nucleotides: TGCGCCAGCAGCTGGGGCCGGGACAGGGGTAGTGTGAACACTGAAGCTTTCTTT. This sequence encodes CASSWGRDRGSVNTEAFF. This rearrangement joins TRBV5-1 to TRBJ1-1, with 10 bases identical to TRBD1. V lost 3 bases, J lost 0 bases, and 11 bases stayed unmatched. Looked up from germline, CDR1 is SGHRS and CDR2 is YFSETQ. CDR3 size: 18 residues.

This sequence joins TRBV6-6 and TRBJ2-5, with D perhaps matching TRBD1 (5 bases). The CDR3 is 14 residues long. Deletions cut 4 bases from V and 2 bases from J, with 11 bases between. Germline V gives CDR1 MNHNY, CDR2 SVGAGI (reference sequence). The CDR3 bases are TGTGCCAGCAGTTCCATGACAGAGCAAGAGACCCAGTACTTC. Protein: CASSSMTEQETQYF.

The gene calls are TRBV7-9 and TRBJ2-3; 8 bases line up with TRBD2. V trimming: 1 base; J trimming: 0 bases; junction bases outside the gene matches: 3. The CDR3 is 16 amino acids. The germline V gene encodes CDR1 SEHNR and CDR2 FQNEAQ (reference sequence). CDR3 protein: CASSLELAASTDTQYF. The CDR3 nucleotides are TGTGCCAGCAGCTTAGAACTAGCGGCTAGCACAGATACGCAGTATTTT.

The chain uses TRBV6-1 and TRBJ1-1; a weak D match, TRBD1 (6 bases). The ends were cut back, 3 bases at V and 1 base at J, with 9 bases in the middle. This CDR3 is built from 14 residues. The germline gives CDR1 MNHNS, CDR2 SASEGT. The CDR3 region is CASSDPGQNTEAFF. The CDR3 DNA reads as TGTGCCAGCAGTGATCCGGGACAGAACACTGAAGCTTTCTTT.

The chain joins TRBV10-3 to TRBJ2-2; D gene unclear. Germline V gene sequence: CDR1 ENHRY, CDR2 SYGVKD. Trimming took 0 bases from V and 5 from J, leaving 4 bases between them. This CDR3 contains 13 residues. CDR3 nucleotide sequence: TGTGCCATCAGTGAGTCGGAGACCGGGGAGCTGTTTTTT. The encoded protein is CAISESETGELFF.

The CDR3 region has the DNA TGTGCCTCTCTAGCGGAGCAAGAGACCCAGTACTTC. It yields the protein CASLAEQETQYF. The genes are TRBV5-6 and TRBJ2-5; 7 nucleotides line up with TRBD2. In germline, CDR1 is SGHDT, CDR2 YYEEEE. The CDR3 runs 12 residues. The ends lost 10 bases at V and 2 bases at J; junction bases unmatched: 5.

The chain combines TRBV29-1 with TRBJ1-5, with a tentative D call TRBD1 (5 bases). Germline V gives CDR1 SQVTM, CDR2 ANQGSEA. The CDR3 consists of 14 residues. The V and J ends lost 7 bases and 0 bases respectively, with 13 bases between them. CDR3: CSARDDYSNQPQHF. CDR3 DNA: TGCAGCGCCAGGGATGACTATAGCAATCAGCCCCAGCATTTT.

As to this clone: The identical CDR3 is also encoded by other nucleotide sequences in the sample. The chain carries TRBV27 and TRBJ1-5; D is unclear. The CDR3 totals 14 residues. Trimming cost V 3 bases and J 0 bases, with 6 bases left between them. Germline V gene data show CDR1 as MNHEY and CDR2 as SMNVEV (reference sequence). In DNA form, the CDR3 reads TGTGCCAGCAGTTTGAGTGATAGCAATCAGCCCCAGCATTTT. Amino acids: CASSLSDSNQPQHF.

The chain combines TRBV19 with TRBJ2-2; TRBD2 matches at 8 bases. Germline-derived CDR1 and CDR2 are LNHDA and SQIVND (reference sequence). V dropped 6 bases and J dropped 0; count of bases not matched to a gene: 6. The CDR3 consists of 16 residues. In DNA, the CDR3 is TGTGCCAGTAGGGATATAGCGGGATCGAACACCGGGGAGCTGTTTTTT. This sequence encodes CASRDIAGSNTGELFF.

J is TRBJ2-2 and V is TRBV7-2, with a possible D match to TRBD2 (5 bases). Germline V gene data show CDR1 as SGHTA and CDR2 as FQGNSA. The CDR3 is 16 residues long. Between the trimmed V and J ends, which lost 1 base and 2 bases, there was a span of 11 bases. The CDR3, as DNA: TGTGCCAGCAGCTTAGTTCTGGAGGTTAACACCGGGGAGCTGTTTTTT. Amino acid sequence: CASSLVLEVNTGELFF.